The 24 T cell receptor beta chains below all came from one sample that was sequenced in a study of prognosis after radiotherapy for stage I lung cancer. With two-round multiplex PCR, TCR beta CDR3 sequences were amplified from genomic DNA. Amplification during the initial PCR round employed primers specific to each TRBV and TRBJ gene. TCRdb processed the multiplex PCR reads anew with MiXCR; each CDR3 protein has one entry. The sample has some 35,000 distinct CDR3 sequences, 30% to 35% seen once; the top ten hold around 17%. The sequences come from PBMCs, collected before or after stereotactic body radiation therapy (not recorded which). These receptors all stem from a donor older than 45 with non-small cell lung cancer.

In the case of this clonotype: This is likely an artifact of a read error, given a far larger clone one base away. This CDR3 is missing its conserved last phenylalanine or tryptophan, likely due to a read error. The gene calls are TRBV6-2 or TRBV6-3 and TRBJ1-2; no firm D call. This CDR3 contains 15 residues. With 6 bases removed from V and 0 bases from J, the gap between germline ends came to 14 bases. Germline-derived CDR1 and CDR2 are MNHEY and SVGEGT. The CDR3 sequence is CASSAAYRANYGYTL. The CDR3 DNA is TGTGCCAGCAGCGCCGCATACCGGGCTAACTATGGCTACACCCTC.

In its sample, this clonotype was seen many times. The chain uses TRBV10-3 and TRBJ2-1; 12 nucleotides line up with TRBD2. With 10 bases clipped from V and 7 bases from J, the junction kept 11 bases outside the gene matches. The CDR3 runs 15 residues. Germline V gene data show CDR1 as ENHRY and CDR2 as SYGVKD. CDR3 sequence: CASQTRLAGENEQFF. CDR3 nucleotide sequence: TGTGCCAGCCAAACTCGACTAGCGGGAGAGAATGAGCAGTTCTTC.

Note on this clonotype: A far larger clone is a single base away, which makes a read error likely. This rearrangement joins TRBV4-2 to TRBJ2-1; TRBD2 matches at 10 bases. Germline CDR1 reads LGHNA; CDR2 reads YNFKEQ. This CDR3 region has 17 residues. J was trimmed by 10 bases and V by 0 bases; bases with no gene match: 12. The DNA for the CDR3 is TGTGCCAGCAGCCAAGAACGACTAGCGGGTAGCTCCTACGAGCAGTTCTTC. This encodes CASSQERLAGSSYEQFF.

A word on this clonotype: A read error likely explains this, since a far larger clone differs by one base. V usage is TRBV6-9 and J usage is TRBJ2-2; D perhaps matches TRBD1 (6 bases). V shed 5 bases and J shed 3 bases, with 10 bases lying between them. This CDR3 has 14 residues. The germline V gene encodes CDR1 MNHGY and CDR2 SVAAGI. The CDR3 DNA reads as TGTGCCAGCAGTCCACGACAGGACACCGGGGAGCTGTTTTTT. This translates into CASSPRQDTGELFF.

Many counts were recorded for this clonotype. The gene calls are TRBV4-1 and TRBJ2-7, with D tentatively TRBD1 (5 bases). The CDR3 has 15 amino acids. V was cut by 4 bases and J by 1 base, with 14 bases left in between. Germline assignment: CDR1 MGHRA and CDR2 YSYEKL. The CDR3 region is CASSRPGRGSYEQYF. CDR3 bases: TGCGCCAGCAGCCGACCGGGTAGGGGATCCTACGAGCAGTACTTC.

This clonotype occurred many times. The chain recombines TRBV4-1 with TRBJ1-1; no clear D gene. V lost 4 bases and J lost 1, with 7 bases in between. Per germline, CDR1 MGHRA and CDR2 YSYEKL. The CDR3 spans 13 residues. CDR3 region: CASSLRENTEAFF. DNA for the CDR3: TGCGCCAGCAGCCTAAGGGAGAACACTGAAGCTTTCTTT.

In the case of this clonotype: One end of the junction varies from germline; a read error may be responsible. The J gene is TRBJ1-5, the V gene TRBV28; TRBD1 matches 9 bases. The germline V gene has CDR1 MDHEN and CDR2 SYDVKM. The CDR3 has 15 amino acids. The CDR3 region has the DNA TGTGCCAGCGGTTTACCCACAGGGGGCACTCAGCCCCAGCATTTT. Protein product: CASGLPTGGTQPQHF.

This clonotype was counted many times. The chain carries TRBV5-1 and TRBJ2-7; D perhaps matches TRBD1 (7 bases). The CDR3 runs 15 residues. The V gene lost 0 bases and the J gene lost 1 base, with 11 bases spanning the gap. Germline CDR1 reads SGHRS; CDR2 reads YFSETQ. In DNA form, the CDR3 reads TGCGCCAGCAGCTTGGTGTCAGGGGGGTCCTACGAGCAGTACTTC. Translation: CASSLVSGGSYEQYF.

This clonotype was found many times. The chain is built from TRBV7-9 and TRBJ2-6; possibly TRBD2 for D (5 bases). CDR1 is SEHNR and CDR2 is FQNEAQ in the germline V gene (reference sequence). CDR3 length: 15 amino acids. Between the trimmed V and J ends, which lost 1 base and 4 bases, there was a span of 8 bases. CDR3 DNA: TGTGCCAGCAGCTTAGGAGGGCCAGGGGCCAACGTCCTGACTTTC. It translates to CASSLGGPGANVLTF. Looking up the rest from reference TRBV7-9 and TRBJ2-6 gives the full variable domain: DTGVSQNPRHKITKRGQNVTFRCDPISEHNRLYWYRQTLGQGPEFLTYFQNEAQLEKSRLLSDRFSAERPKGSFSTLEIQRTEQGDSAMYLCASSLGGPGANVLTFGAGSRLTVL.

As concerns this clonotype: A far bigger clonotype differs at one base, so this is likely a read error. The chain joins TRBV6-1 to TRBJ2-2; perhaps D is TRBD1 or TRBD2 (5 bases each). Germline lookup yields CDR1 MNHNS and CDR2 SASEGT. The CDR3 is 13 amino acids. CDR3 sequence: CASSYVRAGDLFF. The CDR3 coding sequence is TGTGCCAGCAGTTACGTCAGGGCCGGGGACCTGTTTTTT.

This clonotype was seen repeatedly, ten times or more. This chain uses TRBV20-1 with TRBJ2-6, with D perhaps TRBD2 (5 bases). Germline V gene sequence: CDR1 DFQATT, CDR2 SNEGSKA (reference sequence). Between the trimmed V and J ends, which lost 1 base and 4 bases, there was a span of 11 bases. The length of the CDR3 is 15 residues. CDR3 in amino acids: CSARAWRAGANVLTF. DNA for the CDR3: TGCAGTGCTAGAGCCTGGCGGGCCGGGGCCAACGTCCTGACTTTC.

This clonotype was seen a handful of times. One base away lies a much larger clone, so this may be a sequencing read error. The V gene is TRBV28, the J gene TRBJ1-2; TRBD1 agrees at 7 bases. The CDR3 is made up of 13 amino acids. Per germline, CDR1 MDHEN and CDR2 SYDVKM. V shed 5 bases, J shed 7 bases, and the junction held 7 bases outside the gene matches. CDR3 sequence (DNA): TGTGCCAGCAGTCTACACAGGGGCGGTGGCTACACCTTC. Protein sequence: CASSLHRGGGYTF.

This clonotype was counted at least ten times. This chain's CDR3 is CSVGNGGTEAFF. CDR3 in DNA: TGCAGCGTCGGCAACGGTGGCACTGAAGCTTTCTTT. The chain carries TRBV29-1 and TRBJ1-1; no clear D. Trimming took off 6 bases at V and 4 bases at J, with 12 bases between the two ends. The germline V gene has CDR1 SQVTM and CDR2 ANQGSEA. CDR3 length: 12 residues.

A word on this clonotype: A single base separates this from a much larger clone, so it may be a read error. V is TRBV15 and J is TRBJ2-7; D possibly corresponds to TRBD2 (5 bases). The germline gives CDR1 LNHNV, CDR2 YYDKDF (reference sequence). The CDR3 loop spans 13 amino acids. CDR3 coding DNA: TGTGCCACCAGCGGAGATTCGGGGTACGAGCAGTACTTC. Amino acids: CATSGDSGYEQYF.

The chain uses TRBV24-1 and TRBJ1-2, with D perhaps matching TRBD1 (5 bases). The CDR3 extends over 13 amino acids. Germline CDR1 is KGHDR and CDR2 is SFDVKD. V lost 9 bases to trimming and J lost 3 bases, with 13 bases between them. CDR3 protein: CATSQGPYYGYTF. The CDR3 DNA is TGTGCCACCTCCCAGGGTCCTTACTATGGCTACACCTTC.

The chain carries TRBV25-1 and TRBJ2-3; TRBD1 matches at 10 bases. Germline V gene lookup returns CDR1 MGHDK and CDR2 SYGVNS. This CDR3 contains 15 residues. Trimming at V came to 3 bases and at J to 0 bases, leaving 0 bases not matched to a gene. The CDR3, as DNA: TGTGCCAGCAGTGAGGGACAGGGGAGCACAGATACGCAGTATTTT. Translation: CASSEGQGSTDTQYF.

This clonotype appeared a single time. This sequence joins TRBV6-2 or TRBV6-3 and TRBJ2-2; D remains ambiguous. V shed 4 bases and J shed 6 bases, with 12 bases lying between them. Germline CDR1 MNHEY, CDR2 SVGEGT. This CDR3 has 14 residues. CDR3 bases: TGTGCCAGCAGTTTGTGGTATGAGGCCGGGGAGCTGTTTTTT. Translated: CASSLWYEAGELFF.

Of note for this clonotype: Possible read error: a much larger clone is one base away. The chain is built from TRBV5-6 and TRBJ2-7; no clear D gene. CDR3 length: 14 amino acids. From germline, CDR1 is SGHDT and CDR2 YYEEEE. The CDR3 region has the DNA TGTGCCAGCAGCTTGGGCAGGCCCCCCTACGAGCAGCACTTC. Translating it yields CASSLGRPPYEQHF.

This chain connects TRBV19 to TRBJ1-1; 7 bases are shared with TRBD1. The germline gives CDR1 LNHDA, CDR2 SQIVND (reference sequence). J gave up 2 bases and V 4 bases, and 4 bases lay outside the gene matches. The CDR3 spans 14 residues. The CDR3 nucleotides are TGTGCCAGTAGTACAACAGGGGCAAACACTGAAGCTTTCTTT. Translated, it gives CASSTTGANTEAFF.

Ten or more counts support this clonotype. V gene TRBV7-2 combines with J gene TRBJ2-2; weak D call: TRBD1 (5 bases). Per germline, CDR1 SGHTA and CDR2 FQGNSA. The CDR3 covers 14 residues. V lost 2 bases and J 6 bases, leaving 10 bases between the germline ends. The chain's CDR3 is CASSLLQGAGELFF. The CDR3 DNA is TGTGCCAGCAGCTTACTGCAGGGTGCCGGGGAGCTGTTTTTT.

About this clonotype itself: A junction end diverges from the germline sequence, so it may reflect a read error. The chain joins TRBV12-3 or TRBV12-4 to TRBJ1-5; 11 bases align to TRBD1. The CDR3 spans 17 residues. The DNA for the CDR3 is TGTGCCAGCAGTGAGATACCGGGACAGGGGGGCAATCATCCCCAGCATTTT. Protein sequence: CASSEIPGQGGNHPQHF.

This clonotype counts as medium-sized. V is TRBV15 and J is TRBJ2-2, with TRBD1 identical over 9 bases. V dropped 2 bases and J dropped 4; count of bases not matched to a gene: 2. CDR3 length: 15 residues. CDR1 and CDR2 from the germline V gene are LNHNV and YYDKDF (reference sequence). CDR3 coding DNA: TGTGCCACCAGCAGAAGACAGGGGGTCACCGGGGAGCTGTTTTTT. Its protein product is CATSRRQGVTGELFF.

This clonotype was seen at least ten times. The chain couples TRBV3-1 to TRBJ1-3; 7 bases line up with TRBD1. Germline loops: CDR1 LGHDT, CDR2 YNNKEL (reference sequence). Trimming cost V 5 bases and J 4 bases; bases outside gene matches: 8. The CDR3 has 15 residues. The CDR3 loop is CASSSVRGAGNTIYF. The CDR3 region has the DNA TGTGCCAGCAGCTCAGTCAGGGGGGCCGGAAACACCATATATTTT.

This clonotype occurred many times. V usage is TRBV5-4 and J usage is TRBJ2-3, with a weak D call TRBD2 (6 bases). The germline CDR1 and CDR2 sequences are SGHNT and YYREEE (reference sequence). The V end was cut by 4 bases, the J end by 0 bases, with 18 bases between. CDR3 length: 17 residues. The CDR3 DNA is TGTGCCAGCAGCCCCCCACTAGCTGCCACTAGCACAGATACGCAGTATTTT. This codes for CASSPPLAATSTDTQYF.